This paragraph reports one T cell receptor (beta chain). Its antigen is not yet known. Nothing much larger sits one base from this clone, and base qualities are not available. The sample originates from a study of blood T cell repertoires in COVID-19 (TCRdb year 2020). Concerning the study at large: Collaborator samples came from the United States, Italy and Spain and covered acute and convalescent phases of COVID-19. The material from the prospective study consisted of cDNA or gDNA derived from T cells, B-cell-depleted T cells, or PBMCs. Where HLA class I and class II types were available, the types were taken from metadata supplied by the sample provider, not from assay-based typing. The samples were drawn from two sources: the first 160 participants of the ongoing ImmuneRACE study, and approximately 1,300 subjects contributed by 6 global collaborators. The sample metadata nearly always contained a de-identified subject ID, COVID-19 status, age in years and sex. Deeply sampled blood TCRbeta repertoires from subjects exposed to, actively infected with, or recovered from COVID-19 were included in the dataset. The repertoires were made available in a free public database intended to serve as a resource for research on the immune response to SARS-CoV-2. Overall results and qualifications from the work: How much clinical and demographic metadata was included differed by source and by participant, and the metadata was provided uncurated.

In Seattle, one collaborating source enrolled patients while the infection was active and tracked those patients longitudinally over the course of disease. Whole blood was collected in K2EDTA tubes by collaborating institutions according to the institutions' own protocols. For TCRbeta analysis, collaborators shipped samples as frozen whole blood, isolated PBMCs, or DNA extracted from either of those sample types. Reading from cysteine to phenylalanine, the CDR3 counts 16 amino acids. The entry retains the CDR3 DNA only, 48 bases that are in frame from base 1. Reading the germline V gene gives CDR1 MDHEN and CDR2 SYDVKM. Trimming takes 6 bases from V and 1 base from J, and the germline ends sit 16 bases apart. TCRbeta CDR3 regions were amplified from genomic DNA using the immunoSEQ Assay, a bias-controlled multiplex PCR. As for how the authors treated the data: Nucleated cell counts per sample were estimated from amplification of reference gene primers within the assay. To quantify the absolute abundance of each unique TCRbeta CDR3 rearrangement, sequence reads were collapsed and filtered. For each sample, productive Simpson clonality was calculated as the square root of Simpson's diversity index over productive rearrangements. TCRdb took over this immuneACCESS table, retaining in-frame rearrangements with V and J assigned. Such tables are incomplete; in checked studies, under half of the missing clones stem from an unresolved V gene, and the remainder is unexplained. Clonal size and the V and J genes are those of that table, whereas D and trimming came from the DNA. Here the sample has over 200,000 clones; about 90% occur a single time. Of the sample, 0.82% falls within the top ten clones.

This sequence originates from a man in his sixties with COVID-19, enrolled during active disease. The rearrangement joined TRBV28 to TRBJ2-4; matching of 6 bases hints at TRBD2 as the D gene. Sequencing input: peripheral blood. The DNA sequence follows: TGTGCCAGCAGCTCCGGGGGAGGCGGGGCCAAAAACATTCAGTACTTC. Translated, this is CASSSGGGGAKNIQYF.